This TCR beta chain stems from a study of T cells in Graves' hyperthyroidism and ophthalmopathy. Broader study findings: Blood held most thyroid clonotypes expanded above 0.001 frequency.

V lost 1 base, J lost 0 bases, and 18 bases lay in between. The germline V gene has CDR1 SGHDN and CDR2 FVKESK. The CDR3 is 18 residues long. Each person with ophthalmopathy scored at least 3 on the Clinical Activity Score, reached NOSPECS grade 4 or higher, and had been ill under 3 months. RNA transcripts were the template for amplifying TCR beta CDR3 regions. The TCR CDR3 was amplified in a first-round RT-PCR using the HTBI primer set. TCRdb fed the multiplex PCR reads into MiXCR, producing one record per CDR3 protein. The sample lists hundreds of thousands of distinct CDR3 sequences; approximately 15% were seen once. This clonotype turned up a few times. The antigen is undetermined.

The sequencing input was blood. This sequence was found in a young man with Graves' ophthalmopathy. The rearrangement links TRBV14 to TRBJ1-1; D not certain. CDR3 nucleotides: TGTGCCAGCAGCCAAGGCGGAGTTTTAGGTGTGTTGAACACTGAAGCTTTCTTT. Its translation: CASSQGGVLGVLNTEAFF.